The present entry profiles one TCR beta chain with its context. Its antigen is as yet unknown. This sample was included in a study of shared clonotypes between healthy human individuals. Study-level results: Clonotype sharing among donors was thought likely to change with sequencing depth.

Clones were sequenced by immunoSEQ multiplex PCR, and TCRdb holds only the in-frame ones, with some missing. Of some 530,000 clones listed, 60% to 80% are singletons. From germline, CDR1 is SGHKS and CDR2 YYEKEE (reference sequence). This CDR3 contains 15 residues. V shed 0 bases and J shed 4 bases, with 13 bases lying between them. The sequence came from a woman aged 40 to 50 in good health. Some clones in this sample may be carry-over from other donors' samples. The rearrangement links TRBV5-5 to TRBJ1-2; D not resolved. Sequencing was done on a sample of PBMCs. The CDR3 here is CASSLGHGNFYGYTF. The CDR3 DNA follows: TGTGCCAGCAGCTTGGGGCACGGAAATTTCTATGGCTACACCTTC.